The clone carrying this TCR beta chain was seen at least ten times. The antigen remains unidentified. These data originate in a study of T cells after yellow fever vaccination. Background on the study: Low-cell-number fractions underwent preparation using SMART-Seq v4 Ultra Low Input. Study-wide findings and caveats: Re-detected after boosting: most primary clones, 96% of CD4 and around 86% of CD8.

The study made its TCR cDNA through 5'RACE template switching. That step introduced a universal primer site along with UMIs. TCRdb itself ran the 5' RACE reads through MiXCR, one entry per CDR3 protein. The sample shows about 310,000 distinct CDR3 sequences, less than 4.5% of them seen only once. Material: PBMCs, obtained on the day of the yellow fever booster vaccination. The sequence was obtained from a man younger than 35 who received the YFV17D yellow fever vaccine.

In nucleotides, the CDR3 is TGCGCCAGCAGCCCAGGAATGAACGCGATTTTCGACGAGCAGTACTTC. It translates to CASSPGMNAIFDEQYF. The chain carries TRBV5-1 and TRBJ2-7, with no clear D. The CDR3 totals 16 residues. V was cut by 4 bases and J by 5 bases, with 22 bases left in between. Germline V gives CDR1 SGHRS, CDR2 YFSETQ.